This TCR beta chain stems from a study of T cells in Graves' hyperthyroidism and ophthalmopathy. The TCR beta CDR3 regions underwent amplification using RNA transcripts as the source. A first-round RT-PCR of the TCR CDR3 used the HTBI primer set. TCRdb itself ran the multiplex PCR reads through MiXCR, one entry per CDR3 protein. The table has hundreds of thousands of distinct CDR3 sequences, around 13% seen once. This CDR3 contains 15 residues. J was trimmed by 10 bases and V by 0 bases; bases with no gene match: 7. Per the germline V gene, CDR1 is WSHSY and CDR2 is SAAADI. The chain recombines TRBV10-2 with TRBJ2-1, with TRBD2 identical over 9 bases. This sequence originates from a woman between 40 and 50 years old with Graves' hyperthyroidism. The sample was blood. The CDR3 here is CASSESGGGAKEQFF. The CDR3 DNA reads as TGCGCCAGCAGTGAGTCAGGCGGGGGGGCTAAGGAGCAGTTCTTC.